This T cell receptor beta chain emerged from a study of identical twins. Study-wide points: With monozygotic twins, out-of-frame TCR alpha sharing exceeded what models estimated. Out-of-frame alpha sequences common to twins exhibited a surplus of low generation probability. Within cord blood, abundant beta clonotypes carried fewer insertions, but memory repertoires showed no such trend.

With template switching, a universal primer site was added, and the cDNA carried unique molecular identifiers. TCRdb re-called the 5' RACE reads through MiXCR, storing one row per CDR3 protein. The sample yields approximately 470,000 distinct CDR3 sequences, approximately 15% seen once. This clonotype was counted only a few times. Its antigen is currently unknown. V shed 3 bases and J shed 2 bases, with 11 bases lying between them. The CDR3 has 14 residues. Germline values: CDR1 SGHTA, CDR2 FQGNSA. This same sample was also part of a study on yellow fever vaccine responses in identical twins.

The clonotype comes from a woman younger than 30 in good health. The specimen was CD4+ T cells sorted from blood. The chain uses TRBV7-2 and TRBJ2-7, with a weak D call TRBD2 (6 bases). This CDR3 is CASSFPSVPYEQYF. The CDR3 bases are TGTGCCAGCAGCTTCCCTAGCGTTCCCTACGAGCAGTACTTC. The full variable domain, completed using reference TRBV7-2 and TRBJ2-7, is GAGVSQSPSNKVTEKGKDVELRCDPISGHTALYWYRQSLGQGLEFLIYFQGNSAPDKSGLPSDRFSAERTGGSVSTLTIQRTQQEDSAVYLCASSFPSVPYEQYFGPGTRLTVT.